Detailed here is one T cell receptor beta chain. This sample was taken from a study of blood T cell repertoires in COVID-19. Clones were read by immunoSEQ multiplex PCR, and TCRdb kept only the in-frame ones, dropping some. The sample lists 160,000 or so clones, about 90% occurring once. Germline CDR1 reads SQVTM; CDR2 reads ANQGSEA. With V trimmed by 7 bases and J by 0 bases, 10 bases remained unmatched. The CDR3 length is 16 residues. Sequencing was performed on PBMCs or T cells enriched from blood (not recorded which). The chain couples TRBV29-1 to TRBJ2-3, with 10 bases aligning to TRBD2. The TCR originated in a human donor with acute COVID-19. The donor label of this sample is uncertain. CDR3 DNA: TGCAGCGCTAGGGCTAGCGGGGGATATAGCACAGATACGCAGTATTTT. This encodes CSARASGGYSTDTQYF.